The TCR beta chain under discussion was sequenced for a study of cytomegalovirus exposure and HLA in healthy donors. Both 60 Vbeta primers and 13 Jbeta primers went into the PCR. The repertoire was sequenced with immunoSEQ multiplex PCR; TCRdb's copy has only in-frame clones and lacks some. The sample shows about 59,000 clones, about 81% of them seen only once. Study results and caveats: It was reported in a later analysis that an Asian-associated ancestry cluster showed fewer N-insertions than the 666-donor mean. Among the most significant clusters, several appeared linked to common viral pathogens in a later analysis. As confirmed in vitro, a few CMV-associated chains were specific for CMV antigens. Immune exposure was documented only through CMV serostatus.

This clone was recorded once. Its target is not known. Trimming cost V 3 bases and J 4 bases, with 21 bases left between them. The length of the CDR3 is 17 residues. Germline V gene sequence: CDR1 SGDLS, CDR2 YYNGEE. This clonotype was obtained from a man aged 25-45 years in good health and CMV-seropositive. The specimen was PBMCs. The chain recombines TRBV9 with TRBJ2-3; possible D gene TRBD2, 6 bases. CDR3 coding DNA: TGTGCCAGCAGCGCGGCAGCGGGCAGGAAGATAGCAGATACGCAGTATTTT. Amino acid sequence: CASSAAAGRKIADTQYF.